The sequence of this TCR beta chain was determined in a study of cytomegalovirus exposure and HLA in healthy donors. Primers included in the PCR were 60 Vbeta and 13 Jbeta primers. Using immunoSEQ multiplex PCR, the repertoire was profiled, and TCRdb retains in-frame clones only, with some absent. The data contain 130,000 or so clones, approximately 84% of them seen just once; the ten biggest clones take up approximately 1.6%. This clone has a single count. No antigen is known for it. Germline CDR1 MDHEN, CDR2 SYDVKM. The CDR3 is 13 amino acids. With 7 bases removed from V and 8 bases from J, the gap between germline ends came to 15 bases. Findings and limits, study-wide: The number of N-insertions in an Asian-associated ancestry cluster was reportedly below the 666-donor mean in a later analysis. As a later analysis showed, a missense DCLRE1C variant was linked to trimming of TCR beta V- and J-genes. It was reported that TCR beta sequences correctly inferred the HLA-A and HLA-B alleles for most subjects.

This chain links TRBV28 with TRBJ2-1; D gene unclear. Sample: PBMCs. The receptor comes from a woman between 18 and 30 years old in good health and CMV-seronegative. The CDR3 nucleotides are TGTGCCAGCACCACTGACTCACTCCATGAGCAGTTCTTC. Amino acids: CASTTDSLHEQFF.